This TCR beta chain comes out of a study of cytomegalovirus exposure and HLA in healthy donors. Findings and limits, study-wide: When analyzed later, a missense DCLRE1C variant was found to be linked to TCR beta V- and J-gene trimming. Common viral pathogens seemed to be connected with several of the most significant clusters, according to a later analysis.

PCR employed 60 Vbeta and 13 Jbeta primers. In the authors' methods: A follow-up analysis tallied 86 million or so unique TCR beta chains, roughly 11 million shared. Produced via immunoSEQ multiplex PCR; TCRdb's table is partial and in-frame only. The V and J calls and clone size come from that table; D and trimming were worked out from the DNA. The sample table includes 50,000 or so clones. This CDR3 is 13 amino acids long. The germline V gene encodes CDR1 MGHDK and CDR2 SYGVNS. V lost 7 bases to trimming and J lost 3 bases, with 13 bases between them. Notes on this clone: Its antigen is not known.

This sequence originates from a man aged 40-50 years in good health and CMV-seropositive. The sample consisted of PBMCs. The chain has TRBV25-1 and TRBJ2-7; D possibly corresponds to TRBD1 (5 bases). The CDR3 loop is CASTRTGYYEQYF. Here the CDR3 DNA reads TGTGCCAGCACACGAACAGGATACTACGAGCAGTACTTC.